This entry concerns a single T cell receptor beta chain. Its antigen is undetermined. The entirety of the isolated RNA underwent reverse transcription, so expressed TCRB transcripts were sequenced. Clones were read by immunoSEQ multiplex PCR, and TCRdb kept only the in-frame ones, dropping some. The sample includes over 500,000 clones, about 16% of them seen just once. This record comes from a study of beta chain features in type 1 diabetes. Background on the study: Summed over all samples, the examined sorted cells came to roughly 110 million.

CDR1 is MDHEN, CDR2 SYDVKM, per germline. V shed 4 bases and J 3 bases; nucleotides not matched to a gene: 9. The CDR3 covers 16 residues. Study results and limitations: TCRB CDR3s from Type 1 diabetes patients were moderately but significantly shorter in all four CD4+ subsets.

Material: naive CD4+ T cells from blood. This chain connects TRBV28 to TRBJ1-3; 7 bases are a match to TRBD1. This clonotype originated in a man between 18 and 35 years old in good health. CDR3 amino acids: CASSSGGGLFGNTIYF. The CDR3 nucleotides are TGTGCCAGCAGTTCCGGAGGGGGCTTATTTGGAAACACCATATATTTT.